A selection of T cell receptor beta chains follows, all from one sample in a study of vaccination effects on CD4 cells after COVID-19. The antigens these receptors bind are not known. The method was immunoSEQ multiplex PCR; TCRdb's version includes in-frame clones alone and lacks a portion of them. Of tens of thousands of clones detected, over 75% appear once; the ten largest clones hold roughly 2.3%. Sequencing used CD4+ T cells from PBMCs cultured with HCoV-229E spike peptides, obtained before COVID-19 vaccination. The receptors originated from a human donor who received a COVID-19 vaccine. CDR3s include the opening cysteine and the closing phenylalanine or tryptophan. Each record gives: J gene, V gene, clone size, D gene, CDR3 DNA, CDR3 protein. D genes are given only for firm matches. The size entry is marked missing in some rows and otherwise reads once, few, many or a size class.

>TRBJ1-2|TRBV30|few|-
TGTGCCTGGAATCAGGCGGTGAACTATGGCTACACCTTC
CAWNQAVNYGYTF
>TRBJ2-3|TRBV6-5|-|TRBD1
TGTGCCACCGAGGACAGGGGGCACACAGATACGCAGTATTTT
CATEDRGHTDTQYF
>TRBJ1-3|TRBV19|-|TRBD1
TGTGCCAGTGGGACAGCACCCCTCCGCTCTGGAAACACCATATATTTT
CASGTAPLRSGNTIYF
>TRBJ2-2|TRBV9|few|-
TGTGCCAGCAGCGTAGGGGGGGCTTCGGCGAACACCGGGGAGCTGTTTTTT
CASSVGGASANTGELFF
>TRBJ1-2|TRBV10-3|-|TRBD1
TGTGCCACCGAGAAAACAGGGGACTATGGCTACACCTTC
CATEKTGDYGYTF
>TRBJ2-3|TRBV4-3|-|TRBD1
TGCGCCAGCAGCCAAGAAATCGGGACAGGGAGCACAGATACGCAGTATTTT
CASSQEIGTGSTDTQYF
>TRBJ2-1|TRBV19|few|TRBD1
TGTGCCAGTAGCGCCAGGGGGATCGGTGAGCAGTTCTTC
CASSARGIGEQFF
>TRBJ1-2|TRBV4-1|-|-
TGCGCCAGCAGGTACAGGGAGAGAGGGGGATCTGGCAACTATGGCTACACCTTC
CASRYRERGGSGNYGYTF
>TRBJ2-2|TRBV7-3|-|-
TGTGCCAGCAGCAACCCCGGCGGACCAACCGGGGAGCTGTTTTTT
CASSNPGGPTGELFF
>TRBJ2-2|TRBV5-5|few|TRBD1
TGTGCCAGCAGCTTGTGGACAGGGTTGACCGGGGAGCTGTTTTTT
CASSLWTGLTGELFF
>TRBJ2-2|TRBV2|-|TRBD1
TGTGCCAGCAAAGGACAGGGGTCTGCCGGGGAGCTGTTTTTT
CASKGQGSAGELFF
>TRBJ2-5|TRBV7-2|-|-
TGTGCCAGCATTGGCGGGCGGGGGACACAAGAGACCCAGTACTTC
CASIGGRGTQETQYF
>TRBJ1-3|TRBV5-1|-|-
TGCGCCAGCAGCTTGGGGGTGCTCTCTGGAAACACCATATATTTT
CASSLGVLSGNTIYF
>TRBJ1-1|TRBV12-3/TRBV12-4|-|-
TGTGCCAGCAGGTCCACAGGTACTTATGAAGCTTTCTTT
CASRSTGTYEAFF
>TRBJ2-1|TRBV4-1|-|TRBD1
TGCGCCAGTTCGGCCGGGACAGGGTGGAGCGATGAGCAGTTCTTC
CASSAGTGWSDEQFF
>TRBJ1-4|TRBV6-5|-|-
TGTGCCATAGCCGGGACATTGAATGAAAAACTGTTTTTT
CAIAGTLNEKLFF
>TRBJ1-2|TRBV4-1|-|-
TGCGCCAGCAGAGATAGCGGGACAATAAGTGGCTACACCTTC
CASRDSGTISGYTF
>TRBJ2-6|TRBV5-4|-|TRBD1
TGTGCCAGCAGCTCCACAGGGGCGTCAAACTCTGGGGCCAACGTCCTGACTTTC
CASSSTGASNSGANVLTF
>TRBJ2-5|TRBV6-5|-|TRBD2
TGTGCCAGCAGCTACCAGACTAGCCTACAGGAGACCCAGTACTTC
CASSYQTSLQETQYF
>TRBJ2-5|TRBV4-2|-|TRBD1
TGTGCCAGCAGCCAAGACAGGGGGCACGGGACCCAGTACTTC
CASSQDRGHGTQYF
>TRBJ1-5|TRBV6-1|-|-
TGTGCCAGCAGTGAAGTCCGAGGCAATCAGCCCCAGCATTTT
CASSEVRGNQPQHF
>TRBJ2-6|TRBV5-1|-|-
TGCGCCAGCAGCTCCCGATACTTGGGAGACTTTACCTCTGGGGCCAACGTCCTGACTTTC
CASSSRYLGDFTSGANVLTF
>TRBJ2-3|TRBV7-2|few|-
TGTGCCAGCAGCTTATTTGTGGCCACAGATACGCAGTATTTT
CASSLFVATDTQYF
>TRBJ1-5|TRBV6-6|-|-
TGTGCCAGCACCCCCGTGGGGGTTAATCAGCCCCAGCATTTT
CASTPVGVNQPQHF
>TRBJ1-2|TRBV5-6|-|TRBD1
TGTGCCAGCAGCCCGGGGACAGGGGGCGTCTATGGCTACACCTTC
CASSPGTGGVYGYTF
>TRBJ1-1|TRBV7-9|-|-
TGTGCCAGCAGCTTAGCGGCCGGACTCGGGAACACTGAAGCTTTCTTT
CASSLAAGLGNTEAFF
>TRBJ1-2|TRBV19|once|TRBD1
TGTGCCAGTACCGCAAGACAGGGCCCCAACTATGGCTACACCTTC
CASTARQGPNYGYTF
>TRBJ2-3|TRBV5-1|-|-
TGCGCCAGCAGCCCCTTTCCGAGGGGGGGGCGGGCAGATACGCAGTATTTT
CASSPFPRGGRADTQYF
>TRBJ2-6|TRBV7-6|-|-
TGTGCCAGCAGCCTACCGCCCGGATCCGGGGCCAACGTCCTGACTTTC
CASSLPPGSGANVLTF
>TRBJ1-1|TRBV7-9|-|-
TGTGCCAGCAGCGAATTCGGGGTAACTGAAGCTTTCTTT
CASSEFGVTEAFF
>TRBJ2-3|TRBV10-1|-|TRBD2
TGCGCCAGCAGTGAGTCGGGAGGGAAAGGCACAGATACGCAGTATTTT
CASSESGGKGTDTQYF
>TRBJ2-1|TRBV18|-|TRBD1
TGTGCCAGCTCCACGTCCAGGACAGGGGGCGATGAGCAGTTCTTC
CASSTSRTGGDEQFF
>TRBJ2-1|TRBV21-1|-|-
TGTGCCAGCAGTTTTCCGGACAGAATCTATTACAATGAGCAGTTCTTC
CASSFPDRIYYNEQFF
>TRBJ2-1|TRBV30|-|-
TGTGCCTGGAGGGGCGGACTAGGGGGCTCCTACAATGAGCAGTTCTTC
CAWRGGLGGSYNEQFF
>TRBJ2-3|TRBV6-2/TRBV6-3|once|TRBD1
TGTGCCAGCAGTTACTCGGGGACAGGGGGGAGGAATACGCAGTATTTT
CASSYSGTGGRNTQYF
>TRBJ1-5|TRBV12-5|-|TRBD1
TGTGCTAGTGTCGTGACAGGGGCTAATCAGCCCCAGCATTTT
CASVVTGANQPQHF
>TRBJ1-1|TRBV10-2|-|-
TGCGCCAGCAGCGGACAGATGAACACTGAAGCTTTCTTT
CASSGQMNTEAFF
>TRBJ2-3|TRBV5-1|-|-
TGCGCCAGCAGCTTGGATCGGGTCACAGATACGCAGTATTTT
CASSLDRVTDTQYF
>TRBJ2-1|TRBV27|-|-
TGTGCCAGCCCGATAAGAGGGTCACATGAGCAGTTCTTC
CASPIRGSHEQFF
>TRBJ1-2|TRBV2|-|-
TGTGCCAGCAGTGAATACGACTATGGCTACACCTTC
CASSEYDYGYTF
>TRBJ2-4|TRBV28|-|TRBD2
TGTGCCAGCAGCTCTAGCGGGGGACCCAAAAACATTCAGTACTTC
CASSSSGGPKNIQYF
>TRBJ2-5|TRBV7-6|-|-
TGTGCCAGCAGACCTAGGGGTGGAGAGACCCAGTACTTC
CASRPRGGETQYF
>TRBJ1-4|TRBV3-1/TRBV3-2|few|TRBD1
TGTGCCAGCAGCCATAGGGACAGGGACGGCAAACTGTTTTTT
CASSHRDRDGKLFF
>TRBJ1-1|TRBV9|few|-
TGTGCCAGCAGCCCCCGGGGAGGGGATAGTAATGAAGCTTTCTTT
CASSPRGGDSNEAFF
>TRBJ1-5|TRBV7-2|-|-
TGTGCCAGCAGTACCCAGGGCAATAGCAATCAGCCCCAGCATTTT
CASSTQGNSNQPQHF
>TRBJ2-2|TRBV28|few|-
TGTGCCAGCAGGCCCGGGACATATCTTAACACCGGGGAGCTGTTTTTT
CASRPGTYLNTGELFF
>TRBJ2-3|TRBV5-6|-|TRBD2
TGTGCCAGCAGCTATCCTAGCGGGGGATCCGGAGATACGCAGTATTTT
CASSYPSGGSGDTQYF
>TRBJ1-5|TRBV7-2|-|TRBD1
TGTGCCAGCAGCGAAGGACGACAGGGCCATCAGCCCCAGCATTTT
CASSEGRQGHQPQHF
>TRBJ2-3|TRBV4-2|-|TRBD2
TGTGCCAGCAGCCAAGATAGTAGCGGGTCAGATACGCAGTATTTT
CASSQDSSGSDTQYF
>TRBJ2-5|TRBV18|-|TRBD2
TGTGCCAGCTCACCGTTAGGTAGCGGGAGAACCCAAGAGACCCAGTACTTC
CASSPLGSGRTQETQYF
>TRBJ2-4|TRBV5-1|-|TRBD1
TGCGCCAGCAGCCTGGAAGGGACAGATTTTCAGTACTTC
CASSLEGTDFQYF
>TRBJ1-2|TRBV5-1|-|-
TGCGCCAGCAGCTCGGCGGGGGACTCTGGCTACACCTTC
CASSSAGDSGYTF
>TRBJ1-5|TRBV16|-|-
TGTGCCAGCAGCCAATCGGGTGACCAGCCCCAGCATTTT
CASSQSGDQPQHF
>TRBJ2-3|TRBV7-3|-|-
TGTGCCAGCAGCGTACAGGGCTGGGGAGATACGCAGTATTTT
CASSVQGWGDTQYF
>TRBJ1-2|TRBV7-2|-|TRBD1
TGTGCCAGCAGCTTACCCCTTGGCGCGGACAGGGGGGGCTACACCTTC
CASSLPLGADRGGYTF
>TRBJ2-5|TRBV7-9|-|TRBD1
TGTGCCAGCAGCTGGACAGGGCTGAGGGAGACCCAGTACTTC
CASSWTGLRETQYF
>TRBJ1-2|TRBV28|-|-
TGTGCCAGCAGTTTTGCGGCCCGACGATACTATGGCTACACCTTC
CASSFAARRYYGYTF
>TRBJ2-1|TRBV5-1|-|TRBD1
TGCGCCAGCAGTAAACAGGGGGCGGATAACAATGAGCAGTTCTTC
CASSKQGADNNEQFF
>TRBJ1-1|TRBV27|-|TRBD1
TGTGCCAGCAGTCCTAAAAATAGGACAGGGGGCTTTGAAGCTTTCTTT
CASSPKNRTGGFEAFF